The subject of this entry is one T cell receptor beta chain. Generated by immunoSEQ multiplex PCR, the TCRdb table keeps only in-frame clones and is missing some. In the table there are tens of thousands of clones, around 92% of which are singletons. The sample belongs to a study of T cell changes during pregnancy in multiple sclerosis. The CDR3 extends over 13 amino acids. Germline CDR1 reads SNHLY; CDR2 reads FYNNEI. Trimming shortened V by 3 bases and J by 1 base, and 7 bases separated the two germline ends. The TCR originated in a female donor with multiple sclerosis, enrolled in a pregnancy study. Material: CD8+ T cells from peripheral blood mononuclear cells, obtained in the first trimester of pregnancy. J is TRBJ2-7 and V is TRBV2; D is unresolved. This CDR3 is CASSEEQSYEQYF. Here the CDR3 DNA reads TGTGCCAGCAGTGAGGAACAGTCCTACGAGCAGTACTTC.